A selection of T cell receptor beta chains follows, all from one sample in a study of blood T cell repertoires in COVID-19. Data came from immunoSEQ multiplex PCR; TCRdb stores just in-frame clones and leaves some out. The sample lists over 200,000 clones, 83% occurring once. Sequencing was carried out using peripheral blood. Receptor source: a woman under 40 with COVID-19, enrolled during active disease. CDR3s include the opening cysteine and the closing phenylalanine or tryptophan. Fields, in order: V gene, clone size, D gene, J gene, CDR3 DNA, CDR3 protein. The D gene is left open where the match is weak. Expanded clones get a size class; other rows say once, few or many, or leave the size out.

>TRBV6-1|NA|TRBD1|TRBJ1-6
TGTGCCAGCAGTGAACCCCATCGGACAGGGCCGGGTTCACCCCTCCACTTT
CASSEPHRTGPGSPLHF
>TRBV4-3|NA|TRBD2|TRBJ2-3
TGCGCCAGCAGCCAAGGGGGAGGGCCGGGTGAATCCGATACGCAGTATTTT
CASSQGGGPGESDTQYF
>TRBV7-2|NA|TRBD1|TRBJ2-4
TGTGCCAGCAGCTTAGCGCTACAGGGGGACATTCAGTACTTC
CASSLALQGDIQYF
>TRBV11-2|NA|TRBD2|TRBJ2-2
TGTGCCAGCAACCCCTGGGGGCTAGCGGGAGCCGGGGAGCTGTTTTTT
CASNPWGLAGAGELFF
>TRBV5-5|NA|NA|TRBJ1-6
TGTGCCAGCAGCTTGGGTACGGTCCCTAATTCACCCCTCCACTTT
CASSLGTVPNSPLHF
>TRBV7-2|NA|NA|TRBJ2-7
TGTGCCAGCAGCTTAGCGCCAAGCCGTTACGAGCAGTACTTC
CASSLAPSRYEQYF
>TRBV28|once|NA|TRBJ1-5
TGTGCCAGCAGTTTATCGGGGGGCCCTGGCAATCAGCCCCAGCATTTT
CASSLSGGPGNQPQHF
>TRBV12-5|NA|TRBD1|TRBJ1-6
TGTGCTAGTGGGTCAGGGGGCGAGAATTCACCCCTCCACTTT
CASGSGGENSPLHF
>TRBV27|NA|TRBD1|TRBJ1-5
TGTGCCAGCAGTTTATATGGGACAGGGGGCGATCATCAGCCCCAGCATTTT
CASSLYGTGGDHQPQHF
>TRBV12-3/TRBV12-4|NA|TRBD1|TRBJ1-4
TGTGCCAGCAGTCAGGGGGGTAATGAAAAACTGTTTTTT
CASSQGGNEKLFF